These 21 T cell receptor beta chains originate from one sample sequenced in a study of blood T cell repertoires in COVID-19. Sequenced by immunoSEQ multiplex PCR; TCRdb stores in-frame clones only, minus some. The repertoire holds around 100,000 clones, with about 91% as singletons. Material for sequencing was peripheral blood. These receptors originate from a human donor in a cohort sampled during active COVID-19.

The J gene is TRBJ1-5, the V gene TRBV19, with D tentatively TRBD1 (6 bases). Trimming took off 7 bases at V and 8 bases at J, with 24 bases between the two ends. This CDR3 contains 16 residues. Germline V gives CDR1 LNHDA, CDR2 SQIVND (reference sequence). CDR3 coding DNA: TGTGCCAGTACCCCGCGCCGGGACACCGGGAAGGAGCCCCAGCATTTT. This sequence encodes CASTPRRDTGKEPQHF.

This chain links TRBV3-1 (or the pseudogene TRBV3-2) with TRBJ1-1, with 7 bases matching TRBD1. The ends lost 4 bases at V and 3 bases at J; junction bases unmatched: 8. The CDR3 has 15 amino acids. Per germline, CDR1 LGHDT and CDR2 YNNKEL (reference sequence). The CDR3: CASSLSATGYTEAFF. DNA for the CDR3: TGTGCCAGCAGCCTATCAGCGACAGGGTACACTGAAGCTTTCTTT.

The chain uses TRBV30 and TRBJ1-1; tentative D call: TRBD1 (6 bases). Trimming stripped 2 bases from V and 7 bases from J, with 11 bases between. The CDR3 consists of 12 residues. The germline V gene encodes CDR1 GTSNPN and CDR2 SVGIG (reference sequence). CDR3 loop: CAWSSDSLEAFF. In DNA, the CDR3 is TGTGCCTGGAGTTCGGACAGCCTTGAAGCTTTCTTT.

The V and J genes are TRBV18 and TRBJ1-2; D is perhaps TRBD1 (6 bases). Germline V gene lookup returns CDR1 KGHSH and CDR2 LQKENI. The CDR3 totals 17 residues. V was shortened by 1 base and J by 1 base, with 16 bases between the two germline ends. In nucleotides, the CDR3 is TGTGCCAGCTCACCACTTTCAGGACAGACCATTAACTATGGCTACACCTTC. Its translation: CASSPLSGQTINYGYTF.

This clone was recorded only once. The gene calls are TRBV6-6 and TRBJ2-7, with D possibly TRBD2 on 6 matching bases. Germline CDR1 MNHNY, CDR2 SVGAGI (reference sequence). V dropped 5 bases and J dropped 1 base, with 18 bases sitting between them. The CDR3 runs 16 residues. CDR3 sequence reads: CASSRDSRGGSYEQYF. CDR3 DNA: TGTGCCAGCAGTCGAGATTCCCGAGGAGGGTCCTACGAGCAGTACTTC.

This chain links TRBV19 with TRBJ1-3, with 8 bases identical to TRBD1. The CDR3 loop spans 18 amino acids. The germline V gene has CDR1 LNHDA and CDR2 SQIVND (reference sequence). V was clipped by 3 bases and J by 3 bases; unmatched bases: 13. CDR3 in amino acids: CASSIPPGDRRFGNTIYF. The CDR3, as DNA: TGTGCCAGTAGTATTCCCCCGGGGGACAGGCGTTTTGGAAACACCATATATTTT.

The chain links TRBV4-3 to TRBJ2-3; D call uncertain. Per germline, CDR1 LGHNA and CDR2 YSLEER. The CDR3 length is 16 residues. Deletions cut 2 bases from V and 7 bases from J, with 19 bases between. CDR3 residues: CASSQIVSLTQYTQYF. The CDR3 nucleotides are TGCGCCAGCAGCCAAATTGTTAGCCTTACACAATATACGCAGTATTTT.

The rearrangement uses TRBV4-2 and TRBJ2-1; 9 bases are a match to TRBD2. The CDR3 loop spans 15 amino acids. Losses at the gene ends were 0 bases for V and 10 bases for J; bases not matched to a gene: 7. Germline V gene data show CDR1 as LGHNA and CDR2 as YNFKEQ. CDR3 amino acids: CASSQEREGLREQFF. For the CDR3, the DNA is TGTGCCAGCAGCCAAGAGCGGGAGGGCTTGAGGGAGCAGTTCTTC.

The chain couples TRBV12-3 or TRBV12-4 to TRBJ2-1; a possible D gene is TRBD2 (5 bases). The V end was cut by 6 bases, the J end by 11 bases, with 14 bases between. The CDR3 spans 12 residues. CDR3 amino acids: CASSRQTSKQFF. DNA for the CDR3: TGTGCCAGCAGCCGACAAACTAGTAAGCAGTTCTTC.

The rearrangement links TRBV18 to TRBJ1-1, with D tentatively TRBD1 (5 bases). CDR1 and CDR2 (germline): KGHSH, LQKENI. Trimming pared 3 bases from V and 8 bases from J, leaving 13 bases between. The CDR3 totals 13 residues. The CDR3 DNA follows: TGTGCCAGCTCACCGCCCACAGGCCTAGAAGCTTTCTTT. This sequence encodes CASSPPTGLEAFF.

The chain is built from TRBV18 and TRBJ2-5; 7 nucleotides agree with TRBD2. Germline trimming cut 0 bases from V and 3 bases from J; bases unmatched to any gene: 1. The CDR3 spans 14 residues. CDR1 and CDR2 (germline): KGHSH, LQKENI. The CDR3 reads CASSPPRGEETQYF. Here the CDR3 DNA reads TGTGCCAGCTCACCACCCCGGGGGGAAGAGACCCAGTACTTC.

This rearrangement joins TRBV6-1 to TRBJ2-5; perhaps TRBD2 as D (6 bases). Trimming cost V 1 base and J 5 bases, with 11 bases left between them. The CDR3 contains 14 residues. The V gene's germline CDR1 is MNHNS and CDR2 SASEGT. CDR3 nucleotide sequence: TGTGCCAGCAGTGAAGGCGGAGGGCGGGAGACCCAGTACTTC. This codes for CASSEGGGRETQYF.

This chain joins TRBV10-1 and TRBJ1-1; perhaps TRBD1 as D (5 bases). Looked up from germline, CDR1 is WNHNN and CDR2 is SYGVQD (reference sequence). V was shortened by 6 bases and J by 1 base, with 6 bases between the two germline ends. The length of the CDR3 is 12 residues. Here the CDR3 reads CASSTGNTEAFF. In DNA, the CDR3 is TGCGCCAGCAGCACAGGGAACACTGAAGCTTTCTTT.

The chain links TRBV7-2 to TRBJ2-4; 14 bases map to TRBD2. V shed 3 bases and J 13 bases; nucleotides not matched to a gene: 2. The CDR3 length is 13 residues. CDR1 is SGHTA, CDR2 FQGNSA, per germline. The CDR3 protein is CASSLTSGRGQYF. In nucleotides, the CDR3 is TGTGCCAGCAGCTTGACTAGCGGGAGGGGCCAGTACTTC.

The CDR3 nucleotides read TGTGCCAGCCCAGCCGGGGAGACCCAGTACTTC. Amino acid sequence: CASPAGETQYF. The V gene is TRBV2, the J gene TRBJ2-5, with no clear D. The V gene's germline CDR1 is SNHLY and CDR2 FYNNEI. V gave up 8 bases and J gave up 5 bases, with 9 bases separating them. This CDR3 region has 11 residues.

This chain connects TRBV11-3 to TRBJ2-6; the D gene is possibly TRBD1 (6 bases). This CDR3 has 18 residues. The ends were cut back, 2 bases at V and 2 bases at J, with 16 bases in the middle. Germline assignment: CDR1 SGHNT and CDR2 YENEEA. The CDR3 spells CASSLRLPGEAGANVLTF. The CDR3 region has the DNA TGTGCCAGCAGCTTAAGGCTCCCAGGGGAAGCTGGGGCCAACGTCCTGACTTTC.

The DNA for the CDR3 is TGTGCCAGCAGTCCCCTAGACAGGGGCGGCAATCAGCCCCAGCATTTT. Its protein is CASSPLDRGGNQPQHF. This chain uses TRBV27 with TRBJ1-5; TRBD1 agrees at 8 bases. Germline V gene sequence: CDR1 MNHEY, CDR2 SMNVEV (reference sequence). J lost 2 bases, V lost 5 bases, and 8 bases had no gene match. The CDR3 consists of 16 residues.

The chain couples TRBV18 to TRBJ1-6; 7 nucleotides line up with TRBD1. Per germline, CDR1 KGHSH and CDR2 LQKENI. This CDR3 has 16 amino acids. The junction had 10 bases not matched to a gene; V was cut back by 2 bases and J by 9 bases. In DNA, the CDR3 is TGTGCCAGCTCACCATTAAGACAGGGTGAGCGTTCACCCCTCCACTTT. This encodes CASSPLRQGERSPLHF.

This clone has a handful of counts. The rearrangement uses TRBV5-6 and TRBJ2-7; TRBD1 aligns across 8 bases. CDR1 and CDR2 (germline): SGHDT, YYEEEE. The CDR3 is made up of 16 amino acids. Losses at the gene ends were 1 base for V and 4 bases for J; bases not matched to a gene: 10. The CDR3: CASSLYVGGQVYEQYF. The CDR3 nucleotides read TGTGCCAGCAGCTTGTACGTGGGGGGACAGGTGTACGAGCAGTACTTC.

CDR3 nucleotides: TGTGCCTGGAGTGCGACAGGGGGACAGCCCCAGCATTTT. It specifies CAWSATGGQPQHF. The rearrangement joins TRBV30 to TRBJ1-5; 9 nucleotides align to TRBD1. Germline V lookup: CDR1 GTSNPN, CDR2 SVGIG (reference sequence). V gave up 1 base and J gave up 7 bases; unmatched junction bases: 2. The CDR3 covers 13 residues.

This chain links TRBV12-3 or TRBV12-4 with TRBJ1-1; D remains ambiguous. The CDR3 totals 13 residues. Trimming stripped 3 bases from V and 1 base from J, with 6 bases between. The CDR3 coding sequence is TGTGCCAGCAGTTTTCGAGGGAACACTGAAGCTTTCTTT. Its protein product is CASSFRGNTEAFF.